These 20 T cell receptor beta chains share one sample of origin, sequenced in a study of T cell responses to AZD1222 COVID-19 vaccine. Produced via immunoSEQ multiplex PCR; TCRdb's table is partial and in-frame only. The sample records approximately 150,000 clones, around 87% being singletons. The material was peripheral blood, obtained on day 0 of AZD1222 vaccination. The receptors here all came from an adult in good health.

The rearrangement uses TRBV6-5 and TRBJ1-6, with TRBD1 matching over 7 bases. CDR1 and CDR2 from the germline V gene are MNHEY and SVGAGI. Trimming took 0 bases from V and 11 from J; bases not matched to a gene: 10. CDR3 length: 16 residues. This CDR3 reads CASSYSILAGGTPLHF. The CDR3 region has the DNA TGTGCCAGCAGTTACTCGATTCTGGCAGGGGGTACACCCCTCCACTTT.

J is TRBJ2-2 and V is TRBV9; 7 nucleotides align to TRBD2. Per the germline V gene, CDR1 is SGDLS and CDR2 is YYNGEE. This CDR3 spans 16 amino acids. J was trimmed by 4 bases and V by 4 bases; bases with no gene match: 10. The CDR3 here is CASSQRGDAATGELFF. The CDR3 DNA reads as TGTGCCAGCAGCCAACGGGGGGACGCAGCCACCGGGGAGCTGTTTTTT.

The chain links TRBV5-4 to TRBJ2-5, with a tentative D call TRBD1 (6 bases). V was cut by 3 bases and J by 0 bases, with 9 bases left in between. There are 14 residues in the CDR3. Germline V gene lookup returns CDR1 SGHNT and CDR2 YYREEE (reference sequence). CDR3 sequence: CASSSGQHQETQYF. The CDR3 region has the DNA TGTGCCAGCAGCTCTGGACAGCACCAAGAGACCCAGTACTTC.

The rearrangement joins TRBV5-1 to TRBJ2-5, with 13 positions matching TRBD2. The J segment lost 2 bases and the V segment lost 2 bases, leaving 3 bases of the junction unmatched. Germline CDR1 SGHRS, CDR2 YFSETQ. The CDR3 totals 16 residues. The CDR3 DNA is TGCGCCAGCAGCTTTGGGACTAGCGGGGTTCAAGAGACCCAGTACTTC. Its translation: CASSFGTSGVQETQYF.

J is TRBJ2-5 and V is TRBV11-2; 9 bases are a match to TRBD1. The CDR3 extends over 13 amino acids. Germline CDR1 and CDR2: SGHAT and FQNNGV. Trimming cost V 5 bases and J 5 bases; bases outside gene matches: 3. Here the CDR3 DNA reads TGTGCCAGCAGCCGGGACAGGGCGGAGACCCAGTACTTC. Translating gives CASSRDRAETQYF.

This chain joins TRBV6-5 and TRBJ1-2, with 10 bases matching TRBD1. The CDR3 is made up of 14 amino acids. Germline CDR1 reads MNHEY; CDR2 reads SVGAGI. The V gene end was trimmed by 5 bases and the J gene end by 7 bases; junction bases not matched to a gene: 7. The CDR3 spells CASSPSGTGAGYTF. As DNA, the CDR3 is TGTGCCAGCAGTCCCTCCGGGACAGGGGCTGGCTACACCTTC.

This chain connects TRBV30 to TRBJ2-3; TRBD2 matches 9 bases. V was pared by 5 bases and J by 1 base, with 7 bases of the junction left unmatched. The CDR3 has 15 residues. CDR1 is GTSNPN, CDR2 SVGIG, per germline (reference sequence). CDR3 loop: CAWDPVAGGTDTQYF. CDR3 DNA: TGTGCCTGGGACCCAGTAGCGGGGGGCACAGATACGCAGTATTTT.

The chain carries TRBV10-3 and TRBJ1-2; D may be TRBD1 (6 bases). The V gene's germline CDR1 is ENHRY and CDR2 SYGVKD. V dropped 5 bases and J dropped 4 bases, with 11 bases sitting between them. CDR3 length equals 13 residues. CDR3 sequence (DNA): TGTGCCATCAGTAGGGGGGATCTCTATGGCTACACCTTC. Translated: CAISRGDLYGYTF.

The gene calls are TRBV5-1 and TRBJ2-7; TRBD1 is a possible D gene (5 bases). The V gene's germline CDR1 is SGHRS and CDR2 YFSETQ. The ends were cut back, 2 bases at V and 0 bases at J, with 12 bases in the middle. The CDR3 consists of 15 residues. CDR3 bases: TGCGCCAGCAGCTTTATTTGGGGCCCCTCCTACGAGCAGTACTTC. Amino acid sequence: CASSFIWGPSYEQYF.

The chain employs TRBV2 and TRBJ2-7; D may correspond to TRBD1 or TRBD2 (5 bases each). V lost 6 bases and J lost 2, with 8 bases in between. Germline CDR1 reads SNHLY; CDR2 reads FYNNEI. The CDR3 is made up of 12 amino acids. CDR3 sequence: CASRGEPYEQYF. CDR3 nucleotides: TGTGCCAGCAGGGGGGAGCCCTACGAGCAGTACTTC.

The CDR3 DNA sequence: TGTGCCAGCAGTTTGATGGCAGGACCGATTAATGGCTACACCTTC. Translated, it gives CASSLMAGPINGYTF. The chain links TRBV28 to TRBJ1-2; D unclear. CDR1 MDHEN and CDR2 SYDVKM come from the germline V gene. V was shortened by 3 bases and J by 6 bases, with 17 bases between the two germline ends. CDR3 length: 15 amino acids.

This clone has only one observation. This sequence joins TRBV7-8 and TRBJ1-1; TRBD1 is a possible D gene (6 bases). The V and J ends lost 3 bases and 4 bases respectively, with 12 bases between them. Germline V gene data show CDR1 as SGHVS and CDR2 as FQNEAQ. The length of the CDR3 is 14 residues. Here the CDR3 DNA reads TGTGCCAGCAGCTTCGAGGTAGGGGGCACTGAAGCTTTCTTT. Protein product: CASSFEVGGTEAFF.

By sample share, this clone is medium-sized (0.01 to 0.1%). The chain is built from TRBV5-1 and TRBJ2-7, with D hard to call. Germline V gene lookup returns CDR1 SGHRS and CDR2 YFSETQ. This CDR3 region has 16 residues. V dropped 1 base and J dropped 2 bases, with 16 bases sitting between them. CDR3 nucleotide sequence: TGCGCCAGCAGCTTGAGGTTGGGCTCAAGCACCTACGAGCAGTACTTC. This translates into CASSLRLGSSTYEQYF.

The J gene is TRBJ2-1, the V gene TRBV11-1; D not resolved. The CDR3 runs 14 residues. V lost 4 bases, J lost 4 bases, and 11 bases lay in between. Germline assignment: CDR1 SGHAT and CDR2 FQDESV (reference sequence). CDR3 sequence: CASSSVLGYNEQFF. Here the CDR3 DNA reads TGTGCCAGCAGCTCCGTGCTAGGGTACAATGAGCAGTTCTTC.

This chain connects TRBV7-8 to TRBJ2-7; 13 bases are a match to TRBD2. The CDR3 loop spans 16 amino acids. Germline V gives CDR1 SGHVS, CDR2 FQNEAQ. V dropped 3 bases and J dropped 4; count of bases not matched to a gene: 6. The CDR3, as DNA: TGTGCCAGCAGCTTGCCGGGACTAGCGGGACCTTACGAGCAGTACTTC. It codes for CASSLPGLAGPYEQYF. The full variable domain, with the rest looked up from reference TRBV7-8 and TRBJ2-7, is GAGVSQSPRYKVAKRGQDVALRCDPISGHVSLFWYQQALGQGPEFLTYFQNEAQLDKSGLPSDRFFAERPEGSVSTLKIQRTQQEDSAVYLCASSLPGLAGPYEQYFGPGTRLTVT.

This rearrangement joins TRBV24-1 to TRBJ2-1; 8 nucleotides agree with TRBD2. CDR1 KGHDR and CDR2 SFDVKD come from the germline V gene. The V gene end was trimmed by 6 bases and the J gene end by 7 bases; junction bases not matched to a gene: 10. The length of the CDR3 is 15 residues. The chain's CDR3 is CATSNGGAVDNEQFF. The DNA for the CDR3 is TGTGCCACCAGTAACGGGGGGGCCGTTGATAATGAGCAGTTCTTC.

The rearrangement links TRBV28 to TRBJ1-5, with TRBD1 matching over 9 bases. After removal of 5 bases from V and 7 bases from J, the junction contained 9 bases not matched to a gene. CDR1 is MDHEN, CDR2 SYDVKM, per germline. This CDR3 has 15 amino acids. Written as DNA, the CDR3 is TGTGCCAGCAGTCCAGTGGGACAGGGTGGCCAGCCCCAGCATTTT. It specifies CASSPVGQGGQPQHF.

This clone was seen a handful of times. This rearrangement joins TRBV6-5 to TRBJ2-1; TRBD2 might be the D (6 bases). This CDR3 has 13 amino acids. The V gene's germline CDR1 is MNHEY and CDR2 SVGAGI. Trimming stripped 9 bases from V and 6 bases from J, with 15 bases between. CDR3 residues: CASFGTGINEQFF. CDR3 in DNA: TGTGCCAGTTTCGGGACTGGAATCAATGAGCAGTTCTTC.

The V and J genes are TRBV7-3 and TRBJ1-1; D not certain. V was cut by 0 bases and J by 3 bases, with 5 bases left in between. There are 13 residues in the CDR3. Germline V lookup: CDR1 SGHTA, CDR2 FQGTGA. CDR3: CASSLTAYTEAFF. CDR3 nucleotide sequence: TGTGCCAGCAGCTTAACCGCCTACACTGAAGCTTTCTTT.

The chain employs TRBV5-1 and TRBJ1-2; weak D call: TRBD1 (5 bases). The CDR3 length is 15 residues. Germline V gene data show CDR1 as SGHRS and CDR2 as YFSETQ. Trimming took off 0 bases at V and 0 bases at J, with 9 bases between the two ends. The CDR3 is CASSLVQEANYGYTF. For the CDR3, the DNA is TGCGCCAGCAGCTTGGTACAGGAGGCTAACTATGGCTACACCTTC.